One and the same sample provided the 14 T cell receptor beta chains below, sequenced in a study of blood T cell repertoires in COVID-19. Produced via immunoSEQ multiplex PCR; TCRdb's table is partial and in-frame only. The sample holds 200,000 or so clones, about 88% seen once. Sequences were obtained from PBMCs or T cells enriched from blood (not recorded which). The receptors were gathered from a woman between 25 and 40 years old who had recovered from COVID-19.

The chain joins TRBV2 to TRBJ1-2; D may be TRBD1 (5 bases). V lost 2 bases, J lost 2 bases, and 6 bases lay in between. Looked up from germline, CDR1 is SNHLY and CDR2 is FYNNEI. The CDR3 runs to 13 residues. CDR3 sequence (DNA): TGTGCCAGCAGTGAAAGACAGAACTATGGCTACACCTTC. Its protein product is CASSERQNYGYTF. Drawing the rest from reference TRBV2 and TRBJ1-2, the complete variable domain is EPEVTQTPSHQVTQMGQEVILRCVPISNHLYFYWYRQILGQKVEFLVSFYNNEISEKSEIFDDQFSVERPDGSNFTLKIRSTKLEDSAMYFCASSERQNYGYTFGSGTRLTVV.

V usage is TRBV9 and J usage is TRBJ2-7, with TRBD2 matching over 7 bases. The V gene's germline CDR1 is SGDLS and CDR2 YYNGEE. Trimming cost V 4 bases and J 6 bases; bases outside gene matches: 7. The CDR3 sequence is 13 residues long. This CDR3 is CASSTRGEGEQYF. The CDR3 DNA reads as TGTGCCAGCAGCACCCGAGGGGAGGGCGAGCAGTACTTC.

The CDR3, as DNA: TGTGCCAGCAGCTCTCGACAGGCTAATAATTCACCCCTCCACTTT. It translates to CASSSRQANNSPLHF. The genes are TRBV7-6 and TRBJ1-6, with D possibly being TRBD1 (6 bases). Trimming cost V 4 bases and J 5 bases, with 12 bases left between them. CDR3 length: 15 residues. Germline V gene data show CDR1 as SGHVS and CDR2 as FNYEAQ. Full variable domain (remainder filled in from reference TRBV7-6 and TRBJ1-6): GAGVSQSPRYKVTKRGQDVALRCDPISGHVSLYWYRQALGQGPEFLTYFNYEAQQDKSGLPNDRFSAERPEGSISTLTIQRTEQRDSAMYRCASSSRQANNSPLHFGNGTRLTVT.

V is TRBV6-5 and J is TRBJ1-6, with 9 bases identical to TRBD1. The germline gives CDR1 MNHEY, CDR2 SVGAGI. The V gene end was trimmed by 5 bases and the J gene end by 9 bases; junction bases not matched to a gene: 8. CDR3 length: 15 amino acids. The CDR3 protein is CASSNVGQGVSPLHF. CDR3 DNA sequence: TGTGCCAGCAGTAACGTGGGACAGGGTGTTTCACCCCTCCACTTT.

The rearrangement links TRBV4-1 to TRBJ2-3, with D tentatively TRBD2 (5 bases). Germline assignment: CDR1 MGHRA and CDR2 YSYEKL. The CDR3 sequence is 15 residues long. V was pared by 1 base and J by 0 bases, with 8 bases between. CDR3 DNA sequence: TGCGCCAGCAGCCAAGTAGCGTCTAGCACAGATACGCAGTATTTT. This translates into CASSQVASSTDTQYF.

This chain links TRBV4-1 with TRBJ1-5; 9 bases fit TRBD1. Germline V gene lookup returns CDR1 MGHRA and CDR2 YSYEKL. The CDR3 has 16 residues. V lost 5 bases and J lost 1; bases outside the gene matches: 6. The CDR3 region is CASSSRTGDSNQPQHF. For the CDR3, the DNA is TGCGCCAGCAGCTCGCGGACAGGGGACAGCAATCAGCCCCAGCATTTT.

This chain joins TRBV5-1 and TRBJ1-3; D call uncertain. The CDR3 totals 14 residues. V shed 4 bases and J shed 0 bases, with 8 bases lying between them. Germline V gene data show CDR1 as SGHRS and CDR2 as YFSETQ. DNA of the CDR3: TGCGCCAGCAGCCCGGTCCTCTCTGGAAACACCATATATTTT. Translating gives CASSPVLSGNTIYF. The full variable domain, rest sourced from reference TRBV5-1 and TRBJ1-3, is KAGVTQTPRYLIKTRGQQVTLSCSPISGHRSVSWYQQTPGQGLQFLFEYFSETQRNKGNFPGRFSGRQFSNSRSEMNVSTLELGDSALYLCASSPVLSGNTIYFGEGSWLTVV.

V is TRBV4-3 and J is TRBJ2-7; no clear D gene. V lost 1 base to trimming and J lost 0 bases, with 10 bases between them. This CDR3 contains 15 residues. The germline gives CDR1 LGHNA, CDR2 YSLEER. The CDR3 here is CASSQGLGTSYEQYF. DNA of the CDR3: TGCGCCAGCAGCCAAGGATTGGGCACCTCCTACGAGCAGTACTTC.

This clone showed up just once. The J gene is TRBJ2-7, the V gene TRBV19; D may be TRBD2 (5 bases). Germline-derived CDR1 and CDR2 are LNHDA and SQIVND (reference sequence). CDR3 size: 15 residues. Trimming cost V 5 bases and J 1 base, with 15 bases left between them. The CDR3 protein is CASSASTGTSYEQYF. CDR3 in DNA: TGTGCCAGTAGTGCTTCGACGGGAACTTCCTACGAGCAGTACTTC.

This clone showed up just a few times. The chain uses TRBV4-1 and TRBJ2-2, with D tentatively TRBD2 (5 bases). V lost 0 bases to trimming and J lost 1 base, with 6 bases between them. Per germline, CDR1 MGHRA and CDR2 YSYEKL. The CDR3 contains 15 residues. DNA of the CDR3: TGCGCCAGCAGCCAAGAAGAGGGGAACACCGGGGAGCTGTTTTTT. Residues: CASSQEEGNTGELFF.

This chain joins TRBV4-2 and TRBJ1-4; D ambiguous. The germline V gene encodes CDR1 LGHNA and CDR2 YNFKEQ. The CDR3 is 17 residues long. Between the trimmed V and J ends, which lost 1 base and 0 bases, there was a span of 12 bases. CDR3 nucleotide sequence: TGTGCCAGCAGCCAAGTTGGGAGTATGGCAACTAATGAAAAACTGTTTTTT. Its protein is CASSQVGSMATNEKLFF.

The V gene is TRBV6-6, the J gene TRBJ1-1; no definite D call. This CDR3 has 11 amino acids. V shed 7 bases and J shed 10 bases, with 13 bases lying between them. Germline V gives CDR1 MNHNY, CDR2 SVGAGI (reference sequence). CDR3 DNA sequence: TGTGCCAGCAACGTGAGGGAGCGAGCTTTCTTT. Translating it yields CASNVRERAFF.

The chain combines TRBV11-2 with TRBJ1-2; TRBD1 might be the D (5 bases). The V and J ends lost 0 bases and 5 bases respectively, with 10 bases between them. The CDR3 runs 14 residues. The V gene's germline CDR1 is SGHAT and CDR2 FQNNGV. This chain's CDR3 is CASSLEQALYGYTF. DNA for the CDR3: TGTGCCAGCAGCTTAGAACAGGCGTTGTATGGCTACACCTTC.

This clone was seen only a few times. The V and J genes are TRBV5-5 and TRBJ1-2; D gene uncertain. The CDR3 is 15 amino acids. Between the trimmed V and J ends, which lost 4 bases and 5 bases, there was a span of 18 bases. Germline assignment: CDR1 SGHKS and CDR2 YYEKEE (reference sequence). CDR3 coding DNA: TGTGCCAGCAGCCAGCGGGCGGAGGAGCTATATGGCTACACCTTC. Amino acid sequence: CASSQRAEELYGYTF. The full variable domain, rest sourced from reference TRBV5-5 and TRBJ1-2, is DAGVTQSPTHLIKTRGQQVTLRCSPISGHKSVSWYQQVLGQGPQFIFQYYEKEERGRGNFPDRFSARQFPNYSSELNVNALLLGDSALYLCASSQRAEELYGYTFGSGTRLTVV.